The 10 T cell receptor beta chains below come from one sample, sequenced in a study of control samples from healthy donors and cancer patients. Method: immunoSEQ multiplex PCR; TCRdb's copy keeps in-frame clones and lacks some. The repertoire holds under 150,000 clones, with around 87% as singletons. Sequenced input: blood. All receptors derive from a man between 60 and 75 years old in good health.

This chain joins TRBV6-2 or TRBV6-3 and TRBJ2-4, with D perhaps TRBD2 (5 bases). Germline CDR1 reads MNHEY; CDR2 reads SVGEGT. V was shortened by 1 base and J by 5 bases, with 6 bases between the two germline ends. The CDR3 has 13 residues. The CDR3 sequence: CASSYYGENIQYF. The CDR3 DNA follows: TGTGCCAGCAGTTACTACGGGGAAAACATTCAGTACTTC.

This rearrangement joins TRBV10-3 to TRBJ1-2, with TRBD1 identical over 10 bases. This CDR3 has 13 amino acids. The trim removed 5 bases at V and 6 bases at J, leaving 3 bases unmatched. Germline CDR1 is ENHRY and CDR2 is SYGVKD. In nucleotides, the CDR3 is TGTGCCATCAGTAAAGGACAGGGGGATGGCTACACCTTC. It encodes CAISKGQGDGYTF.

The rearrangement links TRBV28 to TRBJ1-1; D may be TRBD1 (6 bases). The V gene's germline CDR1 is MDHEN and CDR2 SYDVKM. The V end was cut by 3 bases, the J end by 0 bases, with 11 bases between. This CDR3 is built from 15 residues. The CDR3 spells CASSFRGQMNTEAFF. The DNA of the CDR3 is TGTGCCAGCAGTTTCCGTGGACAGATGAACACTGAAGCTTTCTTT. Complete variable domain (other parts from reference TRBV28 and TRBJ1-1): DVKVTQSSRYLVKRTGEKVFLECVQDMDHENMFWYRQDPGLGLRLIYFSYDVKMKEKGDIPEGYSVSREKKERFSLILESASTNQTSMYLCASSFRGQMNTEAFFGQGTRLTVV.

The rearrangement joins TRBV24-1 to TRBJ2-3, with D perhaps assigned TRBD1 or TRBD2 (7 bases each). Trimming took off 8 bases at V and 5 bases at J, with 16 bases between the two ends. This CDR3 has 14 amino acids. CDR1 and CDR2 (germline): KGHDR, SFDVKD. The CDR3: CATIRGGPGDTQYF. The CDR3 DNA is TGTGCCACCATCAGGGGGGGGCCTGGAGATACGCAGTATTTT.

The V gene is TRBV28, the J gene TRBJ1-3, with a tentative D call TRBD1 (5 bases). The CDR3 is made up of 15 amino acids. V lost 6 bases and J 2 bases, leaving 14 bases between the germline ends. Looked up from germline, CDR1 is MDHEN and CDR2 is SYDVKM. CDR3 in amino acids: CASRGGAGPGNTIYF. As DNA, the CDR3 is TGTGCCAGCAGGGGCGGGGCAGGGCCTGGAAACACCATATATTTT.

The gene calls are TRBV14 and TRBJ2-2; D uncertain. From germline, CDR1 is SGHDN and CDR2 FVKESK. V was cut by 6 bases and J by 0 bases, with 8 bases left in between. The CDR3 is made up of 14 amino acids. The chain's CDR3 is CASRGIANTGELFF. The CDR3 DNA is TGTGCCAGCAGGGGAATTGCGAACACCGGGGAGCTGTTTTTT.

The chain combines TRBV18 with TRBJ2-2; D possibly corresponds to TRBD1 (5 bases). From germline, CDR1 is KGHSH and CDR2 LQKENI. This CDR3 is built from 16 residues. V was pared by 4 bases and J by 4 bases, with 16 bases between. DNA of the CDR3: TGTGCCAGCTCACTAATCGAGACCCAGGGCACCGGGGAGCTGTTTTTT. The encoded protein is CASSLIETQGTGELFF.

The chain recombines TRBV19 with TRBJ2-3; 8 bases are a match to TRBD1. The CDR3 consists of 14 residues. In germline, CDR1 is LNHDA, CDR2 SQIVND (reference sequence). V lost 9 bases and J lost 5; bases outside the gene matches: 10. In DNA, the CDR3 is TGTGCCAGCGCCGGACAGGGAGGTGTAGATACGCAGTATTTT. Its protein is CASAGQGGVDTQYF.

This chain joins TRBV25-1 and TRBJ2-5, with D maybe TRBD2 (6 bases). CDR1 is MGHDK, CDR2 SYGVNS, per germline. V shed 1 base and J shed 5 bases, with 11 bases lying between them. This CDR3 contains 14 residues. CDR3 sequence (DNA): TGTGCCAGCAGTGAATTGGCAGGGAGGGAGACCCAGTACTTC. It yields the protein CASSELAGRETQYF.

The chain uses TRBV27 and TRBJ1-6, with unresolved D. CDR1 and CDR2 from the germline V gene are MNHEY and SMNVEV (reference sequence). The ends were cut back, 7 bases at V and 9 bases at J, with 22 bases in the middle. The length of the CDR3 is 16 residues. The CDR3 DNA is TGTGCCAGCATCTCCCTCAGCGCCGCAGTCGGTTCACCCCTCCACTTT. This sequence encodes CASISLSAAVGSPLHF.